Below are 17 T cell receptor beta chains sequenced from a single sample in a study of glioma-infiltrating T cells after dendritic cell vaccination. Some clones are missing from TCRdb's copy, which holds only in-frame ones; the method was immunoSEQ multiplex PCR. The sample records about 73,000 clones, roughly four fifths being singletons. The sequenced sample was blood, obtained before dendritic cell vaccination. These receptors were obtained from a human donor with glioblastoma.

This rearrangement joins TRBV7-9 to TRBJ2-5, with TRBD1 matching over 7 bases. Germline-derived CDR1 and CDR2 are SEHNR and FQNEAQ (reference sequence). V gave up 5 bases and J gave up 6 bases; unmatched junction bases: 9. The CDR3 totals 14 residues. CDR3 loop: CASSTGALAKTQYF. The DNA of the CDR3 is TGTGCCAGCAGCACAGGGGCCCTGGCGAAGACCCAGTACTTC.

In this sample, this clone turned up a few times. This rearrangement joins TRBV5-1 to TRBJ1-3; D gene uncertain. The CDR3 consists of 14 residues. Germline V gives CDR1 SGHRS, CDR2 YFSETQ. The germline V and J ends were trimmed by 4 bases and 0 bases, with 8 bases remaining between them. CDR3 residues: CASSPGSSGNTIYF. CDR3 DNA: TGCGCCAGCAGCCCCGGGTCCTCTGGAAACACCATATATTTT.

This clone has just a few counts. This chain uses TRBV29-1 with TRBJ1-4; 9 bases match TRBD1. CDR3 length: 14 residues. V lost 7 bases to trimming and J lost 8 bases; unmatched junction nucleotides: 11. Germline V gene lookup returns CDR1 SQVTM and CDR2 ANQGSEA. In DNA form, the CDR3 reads TGCAGCGCCACCGGACAGGGGAAGGGCGAAAAACTGTTTTTT. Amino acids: CSATGQGKGEKLFF.

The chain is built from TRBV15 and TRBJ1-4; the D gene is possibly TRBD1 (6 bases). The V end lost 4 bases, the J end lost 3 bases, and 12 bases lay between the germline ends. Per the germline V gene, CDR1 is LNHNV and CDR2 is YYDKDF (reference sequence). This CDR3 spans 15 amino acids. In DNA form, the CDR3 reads TGTGCCACCAGCAAAAACAGGGAACCTAATGAAAAACTGTTTTTT. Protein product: CATSKNREPNEKLFF.

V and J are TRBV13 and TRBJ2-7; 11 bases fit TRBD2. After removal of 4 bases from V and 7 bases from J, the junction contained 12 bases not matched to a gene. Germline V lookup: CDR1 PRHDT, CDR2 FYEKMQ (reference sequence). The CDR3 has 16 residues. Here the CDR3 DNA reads TGTGCCAGCAGCTGGAGGGGTAGCGGGAGGGCCTGGGAGCAGTACGTC. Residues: CASSWRGSGRAWEQYV.

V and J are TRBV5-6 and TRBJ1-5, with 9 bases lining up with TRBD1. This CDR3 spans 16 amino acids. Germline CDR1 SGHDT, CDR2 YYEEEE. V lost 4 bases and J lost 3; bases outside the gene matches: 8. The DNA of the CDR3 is TGTGCCAGCAGCACCGACAGGGGGGCCCTCAATCAGCCCCAGCATTTT. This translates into CASSTDRGALNQPQHF.

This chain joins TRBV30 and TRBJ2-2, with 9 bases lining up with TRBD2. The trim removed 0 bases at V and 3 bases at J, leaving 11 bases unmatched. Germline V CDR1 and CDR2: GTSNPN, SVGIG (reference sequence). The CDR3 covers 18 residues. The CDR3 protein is CAWSVSGLAGVYTGELFF. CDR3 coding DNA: TGTGCCTGGAGTGTATCGGGTTTAGCGGGAGTTTACACCGGGGAGCTGTTTTTT.

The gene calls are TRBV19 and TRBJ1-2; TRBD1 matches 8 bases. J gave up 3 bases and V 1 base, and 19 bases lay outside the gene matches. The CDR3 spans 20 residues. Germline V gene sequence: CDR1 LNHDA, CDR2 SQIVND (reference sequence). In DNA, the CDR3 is TGTGCCAGTAGTATAGTTCGTGGCTATGGGACAGGAGGGGGATACTATGGCTACACCTTC. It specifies CASSIVRGYGTGGGYYGYTF.

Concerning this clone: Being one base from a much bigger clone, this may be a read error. CDR3 protein: CASSVVMEAGELFF. CDR3 coding DNA: TGTGCCTCGAGTGTTGTCATGGAGGCCGGGGAGCTGTTTTTT. This chain links TRBV30 with TRBJ2-2; D is possibly TRBD2 (5 bases). CDR3 length: 14 residues. Germline-derived CDR1 and CDR2 are GTSNPN and SVGIG (reference sequence).

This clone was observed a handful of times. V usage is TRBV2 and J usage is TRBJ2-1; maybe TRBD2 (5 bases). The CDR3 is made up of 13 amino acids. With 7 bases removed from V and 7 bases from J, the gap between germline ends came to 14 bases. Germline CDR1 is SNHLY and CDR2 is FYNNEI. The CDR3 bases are TGTGCCAGCACGGAGGTCCACTGGAATGAGCAGTTCTTC. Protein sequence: CASTEVHWNEQFF. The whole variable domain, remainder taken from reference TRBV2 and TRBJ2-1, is EPEVTQTPSHQVTQMGQEVILRCVPISNHLYFYWYRQILGQKVEFLVSFYNNEISEKSEIFDDQFSVERPDGSNFTLKIRSTKLEDSAMYFCASTEVHWNEQFFGPGTRLTVL.

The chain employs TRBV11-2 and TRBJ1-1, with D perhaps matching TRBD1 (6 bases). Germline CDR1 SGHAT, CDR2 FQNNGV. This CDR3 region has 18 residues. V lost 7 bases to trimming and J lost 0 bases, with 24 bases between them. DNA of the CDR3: TGTGCCAGCAAAGACCGAGGTGGACAGATCGTCATGAACACTGAAGCTTTCTTT. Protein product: CASKDRGGQIVMNTEAFF.

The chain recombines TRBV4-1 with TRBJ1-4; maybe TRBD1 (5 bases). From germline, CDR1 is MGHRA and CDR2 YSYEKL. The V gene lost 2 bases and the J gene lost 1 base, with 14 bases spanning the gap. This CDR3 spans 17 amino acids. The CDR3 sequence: CASSQQKAGLTNEKLFF. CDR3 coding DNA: TGCGCCAGCAGCCAACAAAAGGCAGGGTTAACTAATGAAAAACTGTTTTTT.

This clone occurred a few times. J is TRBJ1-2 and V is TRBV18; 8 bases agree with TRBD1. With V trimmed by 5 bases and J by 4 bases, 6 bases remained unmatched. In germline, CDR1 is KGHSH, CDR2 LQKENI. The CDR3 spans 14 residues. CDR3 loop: CASSTGTGGYGYTF. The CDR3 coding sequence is TGTGCCAGCTCAACCGGTACAGGGGGCTATGGCTACACCTTC.

The CDR3 spells CASSTGEGRVSEKLFF. The CDR3 nucleotides read TGTGCCAGCTCAACCGGAGAAGGTCGGGTCAGTGAAAAACTGTTTTTT. The chain links TRBV18 to TRBJ1-4; D not certain. V was pared by 5 bases and J by 7 bases, with 20 bases between. Per germline, CDR1 KGHSH and CDR2 LQKENI. The CDR3 is 16 amino acids.

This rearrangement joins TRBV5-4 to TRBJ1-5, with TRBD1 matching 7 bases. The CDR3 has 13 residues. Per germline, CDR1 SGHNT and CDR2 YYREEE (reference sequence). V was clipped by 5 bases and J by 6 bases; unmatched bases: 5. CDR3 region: CASSTGVSQPQHF. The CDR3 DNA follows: TGTGCCAGCAGTACAGGGGTAAGTCAGCCCCAGCATTTT.

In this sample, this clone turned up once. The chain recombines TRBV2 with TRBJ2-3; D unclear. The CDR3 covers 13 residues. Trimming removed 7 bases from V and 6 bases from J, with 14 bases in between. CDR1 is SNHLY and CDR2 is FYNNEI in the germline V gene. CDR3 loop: CASTLSSRDTQYF. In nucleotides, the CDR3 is TGTGCCAGCACCTTGTCTAGTCGGGATACGCAGTATTTT.

DNA of the CDR3: TGTGCCAGTAGTTCGTCGTTACCGGGACAGGGCTCCTACGAGCAGTACTTC. Amino acid sequence: CASSSSLPGQGSYEQYF. The chain has TRBV19 and TRBJ2-7; TRBD1 agrees at 9 bases. Germline V gene data show CDR1 as LNHDA and CDR2 as SQIVND (reference sequence). This CDR3 is 17 amino acids long. V was pared by 5 bases and J by 0 bases, with 11 bases of the junction left unmatched.